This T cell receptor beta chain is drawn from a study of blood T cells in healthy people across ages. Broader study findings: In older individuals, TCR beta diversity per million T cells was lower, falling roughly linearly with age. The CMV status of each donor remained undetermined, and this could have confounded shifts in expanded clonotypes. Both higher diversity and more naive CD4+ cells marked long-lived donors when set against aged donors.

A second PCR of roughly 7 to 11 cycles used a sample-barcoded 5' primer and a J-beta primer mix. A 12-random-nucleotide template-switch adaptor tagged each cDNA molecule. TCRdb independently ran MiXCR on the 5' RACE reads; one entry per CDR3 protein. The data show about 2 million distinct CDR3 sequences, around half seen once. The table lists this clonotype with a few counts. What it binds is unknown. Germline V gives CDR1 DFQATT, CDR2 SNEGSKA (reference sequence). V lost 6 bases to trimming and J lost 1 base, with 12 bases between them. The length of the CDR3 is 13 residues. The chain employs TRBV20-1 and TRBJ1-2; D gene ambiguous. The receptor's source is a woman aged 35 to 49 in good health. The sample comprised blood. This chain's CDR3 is CSAPPSVNYGYTF. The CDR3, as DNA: TGCAGTGCCCCACCCTCAGTTAACTATGGCTACACCTTC.